Listed below are T cell receptor beta chains from one sample, sequenced in a study of blood T cell repertoires in COVID-19. Here immunoSEQ multiplex PCR was the method, and the copy in TCRdb shows in-frame clones only, minus some. The sample shows some 260,000 clones, approximately 85% of them seen only once. Sequenced sample: peripheral blood. Receptor source: a woman in her twenties or thirties with acute or convalescent COVID-19. CDR3s include the opening cysteine and the closing phenylalanine or tryptophan. D genes are given only for firm matches. Some rows mark clone size as missing; the rest say once, few, many or name a class of expanded clone.

v_call: TRBV3-1/TRBV3-2; clone_size: NA; j_call: TRBJ2-7; d_call: NA; cdr3_aa: CASSHQQGNLPYEQYF; cdr3_nt: TGTGCCAGCAGCCACCAACAGGGCAATCTTCCCTACGAGCAGTACTTC
v_call: TRBV24-1; clone_size: NA; j_call: TRBJ2-5; d_call: NA; cdr3_aa: CATSDGGLAGGETQYF; cdr3_nt: TGTGCCACCAGTGATGGCGGGTTGGCGGGTGGGGAGACCCAGTACTTC
v_call: TRBV5-6; clone_size: NA; j_call: TRBJ2-7; d_call: NA; cdr3_aa: CASSRDSRAASEQYF; cdr3_nt: TGTGCCAGCAGCAGGGACTCCCGTGCTGCCTCCGAGCAGTACTTC
v_call: TRBV28; clone_size: NA; j_call: TRBJ1-1; d_call: TRBD1; cdr3_aa: CASSLPGQAGTEAFF; cdr3_nt: TGTGCCAGCAGTTTACCCGGACAGGCGGGCACTGAAGCTTTCTTT
v_call: TRBV11-2; clone_size: NA; j_call: TRBJ2-5; d_call: TRBD2; cdr3_aa: CASSLDLAGQETQYF; cdr3_nt: TGTGCCAGCAGCTTAGACCTAGCGGGGCAAGAGACCCAGTACTTC
v_call: TRBV7-9; clone_size: NA; j_call: TRBJ2-7; d_call: TRBD1; cdr3_aa: CASSSRTGLHPEQYF; cdr3_nt: TGTGCCAGCAGCTCCCGGACAGGGCTACATCCCGAGCAGTACTTC
v_call: TRBV14; clone_size: NA; j_call: TRBJ2-7; d_call: TRBD1; cdr3_aa: CASSRQGFSYEQYF; cdr3_nt: TGTGCCAGCAGCCGACAGGGTTTTTCCTACGAGCAGTACTTC
v_call: TRBV5-4; clone_size: NA; j_call: TRBJ2-1; d_call: NA; cdr3_aa: CASSSPLWQGVDEQFF; cdr3_nt: TGTGCCAGCAGCTCCCCGTTGTGGCAAGGGGTGGATGAGCAGTTCTTC
v_call: TRBV7-2; clone_size: NA; j_call: TRBJ2-5; d_call: NA; cdr3_aa: CASSLGWRQEQETQYF; cdr3_nt: TGTGCCAGCAGCTTAGGGTGGCGACAGGAACAAGAGACCCAGTACTTC
v_call: TRBV5-1; clone_size: NA; j_call: TRBJ2-1; d_call: NA; cdr3_aa: CASSSRNRVTYNEQFF; cdr3_nt: TGCGCCAGCAGCTCCCGAAACAGGGTTACCTACAATGAGCAGTTCTTC
v_call: TRBV19; clone_size: NA; j_call: TRBJ2-7; d_call: TRBD2; cdr3_aa: CASSIATSVTYEQYF; cdr3_nt: TGTGCCAGTAGTATAGCAACTAGCGTGACCTACGAGCAGTACTTC
v_call: TRBV7-2; clone_size: NA; j_call: TRBJ1-6; d_call: TRBD1; cdr3_aa: CASSLENRGSPLHF; cdr3_nt: TGTGCCAGCAGCTTGGAAAACAGGGGTTCACCCCTCCACTTT
v_call: TRBV11-3; clone_size: NA; j_call: TRBJ1-3; d_call: NA; cdr3_aa: CASSGTGRNTIYF; cdr3_nt: TGTGCCAGCAGCGGTACAGGGCGGAACACCATATATTTT
v_call: TRBV6-2/TRBV6-3; clone_size: NA; j_call: TRBJ2-1; d_call: TRBD1; cdr3_aa: CASSYSSGGGNNEQFF; cdr3_nt: TGTGCCAGCAGTTACTCGTCAGGGGGCGGTAACAATGAGCAGTTCTTC
v_call: TRBV4-3; clone_size: NA; j_call: TRBJ2-7; d_call: NA; cdr3_aa: CASSQGVSKNYEQYF; cdr3_nt: TGCGCCAGCAGCCAAGGTGTTAGTAAAAACTACGAGCAGTACTTC
v_call: TRBV29-1; clone_size: once; j_call: TRBJ1-5; d_call: TRBD1; cdr3_aa: CSVSQGNQPQHF; cdr3_nt: TGCAGCGTATCACAGGGGAATCAGCCCCAGCATTTT
v_call: TRBV6-2/TRBV6-3; clone_size: NA; j_call: TRBJ2-1; d_call: NA; cdr3_aa: CASSRERGTPDNEQFF; cdr3_nt: TGTGCCAGCAGTCGCGAGAGGGGGACACCGGACAATGAGCAGTTCTTC
v_call: TRBV7-2; clone_size: NA; j_call: TRBJ2-5; d_call: TRBD2; cdr3_aa: CASSAPGLAGLETQYF; cdr3_nt: TGTGCCAGCAGCGCCCCGGGACTAGCGGGACTAGAGACCCAGTACTTC
v_call: TRBV10-3; clone_size: NA; j_call: TRBJ2-7; d_call: TRBD1; cdr3_aa: CAISDSPGAGGIPYEQYF; cdr3_nt: TGTGCCATCAGTGATTCCCCCGGGGCAGGGGGCATACCCTACGAGCAGTACTTC
v_call: TRBV6-5; clone_size: NA; j_call: TRBJ1-1; d_call: NA; cdr3_aa: CASSQMRWTEAFF; cdr3_nt: TGTGCCAGCAGCCAAATGAGGTGGACTGAAGCTTTCTTT
v_call: TRBV12-3/TRBV12-4; clone_size: NA; j_call: TRBJ1-2; d_call: NA; cdr3_aa: CASSLAPGKGYTF; cdr3_nt: TGTGCCAGCAGTTTAGCGCCCGGGAAGGGCTACACCTTC
v_call: TRBV5-1; clone_size: few; j_call: TRBJ2-3; d_call: NA; cdr3_aa: CASSDGTPSTDTQYF; cdr3_nt: TGCGCCAGCAGCGACGGGACACCTAGCACAGATACGCAGTATTTT
v_call: TRBV19; clone_size: NA; j_call: TRBJ2-1; d_call: NA; cdr3_aa: CASSTDYYNEQFF; cdr3_nt: TGTGCCAGTAGTACGGACTACTACAATGAGCAGTTCTTC